This entry describes one TCR beta chain. Per the original methods: Nucleated cell number was recorded as an estimate derived from reference gene primer amplification. Assay used: immunoSEQ multiplex PCR; TCRdb lists only in-frame clones, some missing. V, J and clone size derive from that table, while D and trimming were established from the DNA sequence. The sample has about 100,000 clones, roughly 80% seen once; the top ten hold less than 20%. The data stem from a study of blood T cell repertoires in COVID-19. Study-level background: From the United States, Italy and Spain came samples of acute and convalescent COVID-19. Nucleic acid was either cDNA or gDNA, and it came from T cells, B-cell-depleted T cells, or PBMCs.

The source material was peripheral blood. This TCR came from a human donor in a cohort sampled during active COVID-19.

CDR3 protein: CASKLGQGRYGYTF. For the CDR3, the DNA is TGTGCCAGCAAGCTCGGACAGGGTCGCTATGGCTACACCTTC. This chain uses TRBV28 with TRBJ1-2, with 8 bases aligning to TRBD1. Germline assignment: CDR1 MDHEN and CDR2 SYDVKM. This CDR3 contains 14 residues. V dropped 7 bases and J dropped 4; count of bases not matched to a gene: 8.